The rows below give T cell receptor beta chains drawn from one sample of a study of response to subunit inactivated influenza vaccine. TCRdb passed the RT-PCR reads through MiXCR, listing each CDR3 protein once. The table has more than 250,000 distinct CDR3 sequences, around a fifth seen once. The specimen was PBMCs from blood, collected approximately 20 months after vaccination. The receptors shown here come from a man aged 50-75 years who received an inactivated influenza vaccine. CDR3s include the opening cysteine and the closing phenylalanine or tryptophan. The D gene is left open where the match is weak. The size of a clone is reported for some rows only, either as once, few or many, or as a class for expanded clones.

TRBJ2-7 | . | . | TRBV15 | CATSRQHGGYEQYF | TGTGCCACCAGCAGGCAACACGGGGGTTACGAGCAGTACTTC
TRBJ1-6 | . | many | TRBV5-1 | CASSLAGREVSPLHF | TGCGCCAGCAGCTTGGCGGGCAGGGAGGTTTCACCCCTCCACTTT
TRBJ2-1 | . | . | TRBV30 | CAWSLALMGPWGEQFF | TGTGCCTGGAGCCTGGCCCTGATGGGCCCTTGGGGTGAGCAGTTCTTC
TRBJ2-7 | TRBD1 | . | TRBV7-9 | CASSALGQGNNEQYF | TGTGCCAGCAGCGCCCTAGGACAGGGAAACAACGAGCAGTACTTC
TRBJ1-1 | TRBD1 | . | TRBV7-2 | CASSKTGPTEAFF | TGTGCCAGCAGCAAGACAGGGCCCACTGAAGCTTTCTTT
TRBJ1-1 | . | many | TRBV2 | CASSGQGGEAFF | TGTGCCAGCAGTGGGCAGGGCGGTGAAGCTTTCTTT
TRBJ1-1 | . | few | TRBV6-1 | CASSTGTVTEAFF | TGTGCCAGCAGCACCGGTACAGTTACTGAAGCTTTCTTT
TRBJ2-1 | . | . | TRBV29-1 | CSVESDKRGNEQFF | TGCAGCGTTGAGTCGGACAAAAGGGGCAATGAGCAGTTCTTC
TRBJ2-1 | . | . | TRBV6-1 | CASRARGDVEQFF | TGTGCCAGCAGGGCCAGGGGCGATGTTGAGCAGTTCTTC
TRBJ1-5 | . | few | TRBV12-3/TRBV12-4 | CASSFDRNQPQHF | TGTGCCAGCAGTTTCGACAGAAATCAGCCCCAGCATTTT
TRBJ1-1 | . | . | TRBV7-7 | CASSPLSGVNTEAFF | TGTGCTAGCAGCCCTCTCTCTGGGGTGAACACTGAAGCTTTCTTT
TRBJ2-1 | TRBD1 | few | TRBV7-2 | CASSFWTGSYNEQFF | TGTGCCAGCAGCTTTTGGACAGGGTCCTACAATGAGCAGTTCTTC
TRBJ1-1 | . | . | TRBV27 | CASSPRTVLNTEAFF | TGTGCCAGCAGTCCCCGGACGGTCCTGAACACTGAAGCTTTCTTT
TRBJ2-5 | . | few | TRBV28 | CASSLDSQNRETQYF | TGTGCCAGCAGTTTGGACAGCCAAAATAGGGAGACCCAGTACTTC
TRBJ1-2 | . | few | TRBV9 | CASSVAMSNYGYTF | TGTGCCAGCAGCGTAGCAATGTCTAACTATGGCTACACCTTC
TRBJ1-1 | TRBD1 | . | TRBV4-3 | CASSQEWQGATEAFF | TGCGCCAGCAGCCAAGAGTGGCAGGGGGCCACTGAAGCTTTCTTT
TRBJ2-2 | TRBD1 | many | TRBV12-3/TRBV12-4 | CASSPGQGIFSDTGELFF | TGTGCCAGCAGTCCGGGACAGGGAATATTTTCGGACACCGGGGAGCTGTTTTTT
TRBJ1-1 | . | few | TRBV27 | CASSLSIGGEAFF | TGTGCCAGCAGTTTATCCATAGGGGGTGAAGCTTTCTTT
TRBJ2-5 | . | . | TRBV20-1 | CSARDQFRIQETQYF | TGCAGTGCTAGAGATCAGTTCCGGATTCAAGAGACCCAGTACTTC
TRBJ2-1 | TRBD2 | . | TRBV27 | CASKLARSYNEQFF | TGTGCCAGCAAACTAGCGAGATCCTACAATGAGCAGTTCTTC
TRBJ2-1 | . | . | TRBV28 | CASSFKNEQFF | TGTGCCAGCAGTTTTAAGAATGAGCAGTTCTTC
TRBJ1-1 | . | few | TRBV20-1 | CSARDGGGGTEAFF | TGCAGTGCTAGAGATGGGGGCGGTGGCACTGAAGCTTTCTTT
TRBJ2-2 | . | . | TRBV6-1 | CASSLQGPEYPNTGELFF | TGTGCCAGCAGCCTACAGGGCCCTGAGTACCCGAACACCGGGGAGCTGTTTTTT
TRBJ1-2 | . | few | TRBV30 | CAWSVPWALTF | TGTGCCTGGAGCGTCCCCTGGGCCCTCACCTTC
TRBJ2-4 | . | . | TRBV28 | CASSPADSPALAKNIQYF | TGTGCCAGCAGTCCTGCGGACAGCCCGGCTCTAGCCAAAAACATTCAGTACTTC
TRBJ2-7 | TRBD1 | . | TRBV29-1 | CSVGGRTGVYEQYF | TGCAGCGTTGGGGGAAGGACAGGGGTTTACGAGCAGTACTTC
TRBJ2-3 | . | . | TRBV7-9 | CASSQGPDTQYF | TGTGCCAGCAGTCAAGGTCCAGATACGCAGTATTTT
TRBJ2-3 | TRBD2 | . | TRBV20-1 | CSAFYAGTSDTDTQYF | TGCAGTGCATTTTATGCCGGGACTAGCGACACAGATACGCAGTATTTT
TRBJ2-1 | TRBD2 | . | TRBV13 | CASSLDGRAAEQFF | TGTGCCAGCAGCTTAGACGGGAGGGCTGCGGAGCAGTTCTTC
TRBJ1-6 | . | many | TRBV9 | CASSLRRSSPLHF | TGTGCCAGCAGCCTCCGTCGGAGTTCACCCCTCCACTTT
TRBJ2-1 | TRBD2 | few | TRBV6-2/TRBV6-3 | CASKAGAYNEQFF | TGTGCCAGCAAAGCGGGAGCTTACAATGAGCAGTTCTTC
TRBJ1-2 | . | few | TRBV4-3 | CASSHYMDSLGGYTF | TGCGCCAGCAGCCACTACATGGATTCACTCGGAGGCTACACCTTC
TRBJ1-3 | . | few | TRBV6-2/TRBV6-3 | CASSYTASGNTIYF | TGTGCCAGCAGTTACACTGCCTCTGGAAACACCATATATTTT
TRBJ2-1 | TRBD1 | . | TRBV5-1 | CASSLRQGREQFF | TGCGCCAGCAGCCTCCGACAGGGAAGGGAGCAGTTCTTC
TRBJ1-1 | TRBD1 | few | TRBV5-1 | CASSKGQVNTEAFF | TGCGCCAGCAGCAAAGGACAGGTGAACACTGAAGCTTTCTTT
TRBJ1-4 | . | . | TRBV5-5 | CASSRGRDNEKLFF | TGTGCCAGCAGCAGGGGCCGGGATAATGAAAAACTGTTTTTT
TRBJ2-7 | TRBD1 | . | TRBV7-9 | CASSWTGSSYEQYF | TGTGCCAGCAGCTGGACAGGAAGCTCCTACGAGCAGTACTTC
TRBJ1-3 | TRBD1 | few | TRBV6-5 | CASSFEQGVGNTIYF | TGTGCCAGCAGTTTTGAACAGGGGGTTGGAAACACCATATATTTT
TRBJ2-5 | . | . | TRBV6-1 | CASRPPLAFQETQYF | TGTGCCAGCAGACCCCCTCTAGCGTTCCAAGAGACCCAGTACTTC
TRBJ2-2 | TRBD1 | few | TRBV6-5 | CASSYSTGGNGELFF | TGTGCCAGCAGTTACTCGACAGGGGGGAACGGGGAGCTGTTTTTT
TRBJ1-4 | . | . | TRBV9 | CASSVASKATNEKLFF | TGTGCCAGCAGCGTAGCAAGCAAAGCAACTAATGAAAAACTGTTTTTT
TRBJ1-2 | . | many | TRBV5-4 | CASSSDSYGYTF | TGTGCCAGCAGCTCCGACAGCTATGGCTACACCTTC
TRBJ1-4 | TRBD1 | many | TRBV4-3 | CASSPAIPGQGGEKLFF | TGCGCCAGCAGCCCAGCAATCCCGGGACAGGGGGGTGAAAAACTGTTTTTT
TRBJ2-7 | . | . | TRBV28 | CASSSSYYEKYF | TGTGCCAGCAGTTCATCGTACTACGAGAAGTACTTC
TRBJ2-1 | . | . | TRBV7-2 | CASSLYFEQFF | TGTGCCAGCAGCTTATACTTCGAGCAGTTCTTC
TRBJ2-1 | . | few | TRBV12-3/TRBV12-4 | CASSGGTNEQFF | TGTGCCAGCAGTGGGGGAACGAATGAGCAGTTCTTC
TRBJ2-3 | TRBD2 | many | TRBV20-1 | CSARPLAGGHKDTQYF | TGCAGTGCTCGGCCCCTGGCGGGGGGGCATAAAGATACGCAGTATTTT
TRBJ2-5 | . | few | TRBV10-2 | CASGTGLQETQYF | TGCGCCAGCGGAACCGGGCTCCAAGAGACCCAGTACTTC